This T cell receptor beta chain was profiled in a study of STAT5B mutations in CD4+ large granular lymphocyte leukemia (dated 2022 in TCRdb). Concerning the study at large: Among healthy controls, the CDR3 'QG' motif was associated with a particular HLA allele. The TCRbeta repertoires of CD4+ T-cell large granular lymphocyte leukemia patients were compared with the TCRbeta repertoires of healthy blood donors. Flow cytometry performed on FACSCanto II or FACSVerse showed that the purified fractions had more than 95% purity among lymphocytes.

CDR3 length: 16 amino acids, cysteine to phenylalanine. Of the read, only the CDR3 DNA is kept; its 48 bases are in frame from base 1. V is pared back by 6 bases and J by 2 bases, with 17 bases lying between the germline termini. The CDR1 and CDR2 encoded by the germline V gene (reference sequence) are PRHDT and FYEKMQ. The immunoSEQ assay at survey resolution was applied to genomic DNA for sequencing of TCRbeta rearrangements. On the authors' methods: A lowest detectable productive clonotype frequency of 2.59 x 10-5 was observed in the TCR sequencing data. Analyses included only productive TCRbeta rearrangements, meaning complete and in-frame sequences. Sample clonality was computed as Simpson clonality in the immunoSEQ Analyzer version 3.0. Based on frequency, clones were grouped as very rare, small, medium, large (1-20%) or hyperexpanded (>20%). Generation probabilities were estimated with OLGA 1.2.3, V-gene circos plots were made with VDJtools, specificities were searched in VDJdb, and CDR3 motifs were identified with GLIPH. Sourced from immuneACCESS, this table was stored by TCRdb with only in-frame sequences that have V and J called. A share of the clones is absent; for the studies checked, an unresolved V gene accounts for under half, and the remainder has no known explanation. That table furnishes V, J and clone size, whereas the DNA furnished D and trimming. The sample table records 35,000 to 40,000 clones; 75% to 85% of these occur just once. The ten largest clones add up to 0.55% of the sample.

Remarks on this clone: Its antigen specificity is not known. Base qualities are not recorded, but no much larger clone differs from it by a single base.

Buffy coats from 37 blood donors, supplied by the Finnish Red Cross blood service, were used as healthy controls. All TCR-sequenced material derived from peripheral blood: patient blood samples and healthy donor buffy coats. Ficoll-Hypaque gradient centrifugation was used to isolate peripheral blood mononuclear cells. Magnetic purification was used to isolate CD4+ cells from the buffy coats of the healthy controls. Genomic DNA was extracted using the Gentra Puregene Cell and Tissue kit, and a Qubit 2.0 fluorometer was used to quantify it. Results the study describes overall, beyond this receptor: Enrichment of TRBV06-family usage was observed among the top patient clones (8/27) relative to healthy controls (2/35). The data were not HLA-matched, and the higher clonality in CD4+ T-LGLL than in CD8+ T-LGLL could be due to the relatively small sample size. CD4-sorted patient repertoires appeared more clonal than healthy CD4+ repertoires, and this difference persisted after removing the putative leukemic clones. Main leukemic clonotypes were private to each patient, although 25% to 30% appeared at low frequency in other patients' non-leukemic repertoires.

Input material: CD4+ T cells from blood buffy coats. The clonotype comes from a human donor in good health. This receptor chain uses TRBV13 and TRBJ1-5, with an unclear D gene assignment. The nucleotide sequence reads TGTGCCAGCAGTTTATCACACGGGCGTGGCAATCAGCCCCAGCATTTT. It translates as CASSLSHGRGNQPQHF. Full variable domain (CDR3 extended with the reference TRBV13 and TRBJ1-5 proteins): AAGVIQSPRHLIKEKRETATLKCYPIPRHDTVYWYQQGPGQDPQFLISFYEKMQSDKGSIPDRFSAQQFSDYHSELNMSSLELGDSALYFCASSLSHGRGNQPQHFGDGTRLSIL.